This entry lists 30 T cell receptor beta chains sequenced from one sample in a study of T cells in Graves' hyperthyroidism and ophthalmopathy. Amplification of TCR beta CDR3 regions used RNA as the template. The TCR CDR3 was amplified in a first-round RT-PCR using the HTBI primer set. In TCRdb, the multiplex PCR reads were re-called with MiXCR into one record per CDR3 protein. The sample has 450,000 to 500,000 distinct CDR3 sequences, about 22% seen once. Sequencing was performed on blood. These receptors were obtained from a woman aged 70 to 79 with Graves' ophthalmopathy.

CDR3 protein: CAGRRGSNTGELFF. CDR3 DNA sequence: TGTGCCGGGCGCAGGGGTTCGAACACCGGGGAGCTGTTTTTT. The chain joins TRBV6-1 to TRBJ2-2, with TRBD1 as a possible D gene (6 bases). V lost 11 bases to trimming and J lost 0 bases, with 13 bases between them. CDR1 is MNHNS, CDR2 SASEGT, per germline. This CDR3 contains 14 residues.

The chain links TRBV6-5 to TRBJ2-1; 11 positions agree with TRBD1. J was trimmed by 7 bases and V by 2 bases; bases with no gene match: 4. The CDR3 has 15 residues. Germline loops: CDR1 MNHEY, CDR2 SVGAGI. The CDR3 reads CASSYGGTGGNEQFF. CDR3 coding DNA: TGTGCCAGCAGTTACGGGGGGACAGGGGGAAATGAGCAGTTCTTC.

In its sample, this clonotype was seen many times. This chain connects TRBV28 to TRBJ2-2, with D possibly being TRBD1 (5 bases). Trimming left V 6 bases short and J 7 bases short, with 18 bases between. CDR1 is MDHEN and CDR2 is SYDVKM in the germline V gene. The CDR3 spans 15 residues. The CDR3 loop is CASSNPWGMGGELFF. As DNA, the CDR3 is TGTGCCAGCAGCAACCCTTGGGGCATGGGCGGGGAGCTGTTTTTT.

Regarding this clonotype: One junction end does not reproduce the germline sequence, and a read error may be involved. The chain carries TRBV10-3 and TRBJ1-1; D may be TRBD1 (6 bases). Germline V gives CDR1 ENHRY, CDR2 SYGVKD. This CDR3 has 14 residues. The CDR3 nucleotides are TGTGTCATCAGTGCTGGCAGGGGAGAGGCTGAAGCTTTCTTT. Its translation is CVISAGRGEAEAFF.

This clonotype was counted only a few times. This rearrangement joins TRBV20-1 to TRBJ2-3; 8 nucleotides line up with TRBD1. Looked up from germline, CDR1 is DFQATT and CDR2 is SNEGSKA (reference sequence). Unmatched junction bases numbered 11, after V lost 2 bases and J lost 4 bases. The CDR3 is made up of 16 amino acids. The CDR3 protein is CSARPTGAGRADTQYF. CDR3 bases: TGCAGTGCTAGACCGACAGGGGCCGGAAGGGCAGATACGCAGTATTTT.

The gene calls are TRBV24-1 and TRBJ2-1; 11 nucleotides agree with TRBD2. Germline assignment: CDR1 KGHDR and CDR2 SFDVKD. This CDR3 has 16 amino acids. V lost 5 bases to trimming and J lost 6 bases; unmatched junction nucleotides: 8. CDR3 sequence reads: CATSVLAGGRVNEQFF. The CDR3 DNA follows: TGTGCCACCAGTGTGCTAGCGGGAGGAAGGGTCAATGAGCAGTTCTTC.

J is TRBJ2-2 and V is TRBV28; TRBD2 matches 7 bases. The CDR3 consists of 14 residues. V lost 6 bases, J lost 4 bases, and 5 bases stayed unmatched. Germline CDR1 reads MDHEN; CDR2 reads SYDVKM. CDR3 amino acids: CASRRTSITGELFF. In DNA, the CDR3 is TGTGCCAGCAGGCGGACTAGTATCACCGGGGAGCTGTTTTTT.

This chain links TRBV29-1 with TRBJ1-5; 10 bases map to TRBD1. The length of the CDR3 is 16 residues. Losses at the gene ends were 5 bases for V and 0 bases for J; bases not matched to a gene: 7. Germline CDR1 and CDR2: SQVTM and ANQGSEA. The CDR3 loop reads CSVSGTGEDSNQPQHF. CDR3 sequence (DNA): TGCAGCGTTTCCGGGACAGGGGAGGATAGCAATCAGCCCCAGCATTTT.

This clonotype has a count of ten or more. Here the CDR3 reads CASQEGLAGNYEQYF. In DNA form, the CDR3 reads TGTGCCAGCCAAGAGGGACTAGCGGGAAACTACGAGCAGTACTTC. The rearrangement uses TRBV12-3 or TRBV12-4 and TRBJ2-7; 13 bases are a match to TRBD2. The CDR3 contains 15 residues. V gave up 8 bases and J gave up 3 bases; unmatched junction bases: 7.

The chain carries TRBV6-5 and TRBJ2-3; no clear D gene. Germline loops: CDR1 MNHEY, CDR2 SVGAGI. Trimming left V 0 bases short and J 1 base short, with 11 bases between. This CDR3 region has 16 residues. The CDR3 DNA is TGTGCCAGCAGTTACTCCCACGGGTCCTGCACAGATACGCAGTATTTT. This codes for CASSYSHGSCTDTQYF.

This clonotype was observed a few times. V and J are TRBV20-1 and TRBJ2-1; D tentatively fits TRBD1 or TRBD2 (5 bases each). CDR3 size: 15 residues. The germline CDR1 and CDR2 sequences are DFQATT and SNEGSKA (reference sequence). With 6 bases removed from V and 0 bases from J, the gap between germline ends came to 15 bases. The CDR3 region is CSALPGTSSYNEQFF. DNA of the CDR3: TGCAGTGCCCTTCCCGGGACCAGCTCCTACAATGAGCAGTTCTTC.

This clonotype was detected ten times or more. The chain has TRBV12-3 or TRBV12-4 and TRBJ2-2, with 8 bases identical to TRBD2. The CDR3 sequence is 15 residues long. V lost 7 bases to trimming and J lost 7 bases; unmatched junction nucleotides: 11. This chain's CDR3 is CASILQAGAGGELFF. The CDR3 nucleotides read TGTGCCAGCATCCTTCAAGCGGGAGCGGGCGGGGAGCTGTTTTTT.

V is TRBV6-2 or TRBV6-3 and J is TRBJ2-1; the D is unclear. This CDR3 comprises 13 residues. Germline values: CDR1 MNHEY, CDR2 SVGEGT. V lost 6 bases and J 8 bases, leaving 14 bases between the germline ends. Here the CDR3 DNA reads TGTGCCAGCAGCCGGCTCGTTATAGATGAGCAGTTCTTC. Translation: CASSRLVIDEQFF.

In its sample, this clonotype was seen many times. The chain combines TRBV5-1 with TRBJ2-3, with D perhaps TRBD2 (5 bases). The CDR3 loop spans 13 amino acids. Germline CDR1 reads SGHRS; CDR2 reads YFSETQ. V was clipped by 0 bases and J by 6 bases, with 8 bases between them. CDR3 sequence: CASSLGTSDTQYF. The CDR3, as DNA: TGCGCCAGCAGCTTGGGGACTTCGGATACGCAGTATTTT.

This chain connects TRBV28 to TRBJ1-2, with D perhaps TRBD1 (6 bases). Trimming stripped 2 bases from V and 7 bases from J, with 14 bases between. The CDR3 runs 14 residues. Germline assignment: CDR1 MDHEN and CDR2 SYDVKM. The CDR3, as DNA: TGTGCCAGCAGTTTAGGACAGCAGTGGCGTGGCTACACCTTC. Amino acids: CASSLGQQWRGYTF.

The chain joins TRBV7-9 to TRBJ2-2; TRBD2 is a possible D gene (5 bases). V was clipped by 1 base and J by 3 bases, with 21 bases between them. CDR1 is SEHNR, CDR2 FQNEAQ, per germline (reference sequence). This CDR3 has 19 amino acids. The CDR3 here is CASSLVSGYSERYTGELFF. The CDR3, as DNA: TGTGCCAGCAGCTTAGTTTCGGGCTATAGCGAGAGATACACCGGGGAGCTGTTTTTT.

This clonotype was detected a few times. The chain uses TRBV5-1 and TRBJ2-7, with D possibly matching TRBD2 (6 bases). Germline assignment: CDR1 SGHRS and CDR2 YFSETQ. Trimming removed 6 bases from V and 4 bases from J, with 14 bases in between. CDR3 length: 13 amino acids. The CDR3 loop is CASTSGGLYEQYF. CDR3 nucleotides: TGCGCCAGCACCTCTGGGGGACTGTACGAGCAGTACTTC.

This rearrangement joins TRBV9 to TRBJ2-2; TRBD2 matches 7 bases. CDR1 is SGDLS and CDR2 is YYNGEE in the germline V gene. The CDR3 consists of 14 residues. The V segment lost 0 bases and the J segment 6 bases; nucleotides outside the gene matches: 2. As DNA, the CDR3 is TGTGCCAGCAGCGTAGGGGGGGGGTCCGGGGAGCTGTTTTTT. Translating gives CASSVGGGSGELFF.

This clonotype was seen a handful of times. The genes are TRBV15 and TRBJ1-3; 7 positions match TRBD1. Germline values: CDR1 LNHNV, CDR2 YYDKDF (reference sequence). The CDR3 spans 14 residues. V lost 5 bases, J lost 2 bases, and 3 bases stayed unmatched. Here the CDR3 DNA reads TGTGCCACCAGCGAGGGGGCGACTGGAAACACCATATATTTT. It yields the protein CATSEGATGNTIYF.

The rearrangement joins TRBV29-1 to TRBJ1-1; 7 nucleotides line up with TRBD1. CDR3 size: 14 residues. The germline CDR1 and CDR2 sequences are SQVTM and ANQGSEA. Trimming took 4 bases from V and 4 from J; bases not matched to a gene: 9. DNA for the CDR3: TGCAGCGTTGGACTGAGGGGGCGTCTCACTGAAGCTTTCTTT. Protein: CSVGLRGRLTEAFF. Full variable domain (remainder filled in from reference TRBV29-1 and TRBJ1-1): SAVISQKPSRDICQRGTSLTIQCQVDSQVTMMFWYRQQPGQSLTLIATANQGSEATYESGFVIDKFPISRPNLTFSTLTVSNMSPEDSSIYLCSVGLRGRLTEAFFGQGTRLTVV.

This clonotype appeared many times. This chain links TRBV6-1 with TRBJ1-1; D remains unclear. Trimming took 5 bases from V and 0 from J, leaving 7 bases between them. The length of the CDR3 is 13 residues. Germline V gives CDR1 MNHNS, CDR2 SASEGT. This CDR3 is CASSRSMNTEAFF. Written as DNA, the CDR3 is TGTGCCAGCAGTAGATCCATGAACACTGAAGCTTTCTTT.

This clonotype was seen a handful of times. The germline gene is not matched at one end of the junction; a read error may be the cause. The rearrangement joins TRBV7-8 to TRBJ2-3; TRBD2 is a possible D gene (6 bases). Germline assignment: CDR1 SGHVS and CDR2 FQNEAQ. This CDR3 comprises 15 residues. The CDR3 nucleotides read TGTGCCAGTACCCCGGGACGGGGGTTCACAAATACGCAGTATTTT. This codes for CASTPGRGFTNTQYF.

This clonotype was counted between two and nine times. The CDR3: CATRASGRAGETQYF. The CDR3 DNA follows: TGTGCCACCAGGGCTAGCGGGAGGGCCGGGGAGACCCAGTACTTC. This rearrangement joins TRBV24-1 to TRBJ2-5; 12 nucleotides line up with TRBD2. The CDR3 is made up of 15 amino acids. The V gene end was trimmed by 7 bases and the J gene end by 5 bases; junction bases not matched to a gene: 7. Looked up from germline, CDR1 is KGHDR and CDR2 is SFDVKD.

This chain links TRBV5-4 with TRBJ1-2, with unresolved D. Germline CDR1 reads SGHNT; CDR2 reads YYREEE (reference sequence). Trimming shortened V by 3 bases and J by 1 base, and 7 bases separated the two germline ends. This CDR3 contains 13 residues. CDR3 nucleotides: TGTGCCAGCAGCTCCGACGGTAACTATGGCTACACCTTC. As protein: CASSSDGNYGYTF. Supplemented by reference TRBV5-4 and TRBJ1-2, the full variable domain reads ETGVTQSPTHLIKTRGQQVTLRCSSQSGHNTVSWYQQALGQGPQFIFQYYREEENGRGNFPPRFSGLQFPNYSSELNVNALELDDSALYLCASSSDGNYGYTFGSGTRLTVV.

This clonotype has only a few counts. The chain carries TRBV6-5 and TRBJ2-2, with D unresolved. CDR3 size: 16 residues. V was trimmed by 2 bases and J by 0 bases, leaving 10 bases between them. CDR1 and CDR2 (germline): MNHEY, SVGAGI. The CDR3 loop is CASSYPAKPNTGELFF. The CDR3 nucleotides are TGTGCCAGCAGTTACCCCGCCAAGCCGAACACCGGGGAGCTGTTTTTT.

The chain combines TRBV10-1 with TRBJ2-7; 12 positions match TRBD2. V lost 4 bases to trimming and J lost 1 base; unmatched junction nucleotides: 5. This CDR3 spans 16 amino acids. In germline, CDR1 is WNHNN, CDR2 SYGVQD (reference sequence). The CDR3 region has the DNA TGCGCCAGCAGTGGGACTAGCGGGATTGTATCCTACGAGCAGTACTTC. It translates to CASSGTSGIVSYEQYF.

This clonotype was recorded at least ten times. The CDR3 spells CASSFSITDTQYF. The CDR3, as DNA: TGTGCCAGCAGTTTTTCAATAACAGATACGCAGTATTTT. This rearrangement joins TRBV27 to TRBJ2-3, with D hard to call. V lost 3 bases to trimming and J lost 3 bases, with 7 bases between them. CDR3 size: 13 residues. Germline-derived CDR1 and CDR2 are MNHEY and SMNVEV (reference sequence).

In regard to this clonotype: The CDR3 carries no conserved terminal phenylalanine or tryptophan, so it likely arises from a read error. This rearrangement joins TRBV20-1 to TRBJ2-1; D may correspond to TRBD1 or TRBD2 (6 bases each). V was pared by 4 bases and J by 3 bases, with 16 bases between. This CDR3 is 15 amino acids long. Germline values: CDR1 DFQATT, CDR2 SNEGSKA (reference sequence). CDR3 nucleotide sequence: TGCAGTGCTAAACGAGGGGGGCCCTTCTACAATGAGCAGTTCCTC. Translated: CSAKRGGPFYNEQFL.

The rearrangement joins TRBV7-8 to TRBJ1-3; D is ambiguous. Germline CDR1 and CDR2: SGHVS and FQNEAQ. The CDR3 is made up of 8 amino acids. The CDR3 coding sequence is TGTTACAGCAACACCATATATTTT. This sequence encodes CYSNTIYF.

This clonotype was seen only a few times. Here the CDR3 DNA reads TGTGCCAGCACCCCGCAGGGGGCATTAGGTGAAGCTTTCTTT. Its protein is CASTPQGALGEAFF. The V call is TRBV28, the J call TRBJ1-1, with 8 bases matching TRBD1. This CDR3 has 14 amino acids. V trimming: 7 bases; J trimming: 7 bases; junction bases outside the gene matches: 11. Germline lookup yields CDR1 MDHEN and CDR2 SYDVKM.